These T cell receptor beta chains were read from a single sample in a study of OX40 agonist ivuxolimab in advanced cancers. Assay: immunoSEQ multiplex PCR; the TCRdb copy retains only in-frame clones and omits some. The data contain 150,000 to 180,000 clones, 94% of them singletons. The sequenced sample was CD4+ or CD8+ T cells sorted from blood, obtained in a trial of the OX40 agonist ivuxolimab. These receptors came from an adult with an advanced solid tumor such as melanoma, head and neck, liver or kidney cancer. The CDR3 runs from the conserved cysteine through the conserved F or W. D genes are given only for firm matches. Clone size is stated in some rows and not others, as once, few, many or a class when expanded.

j_call clone_size v_call d_call cdr3_nt cdr3_aa
TRBJ1-1 NA TRBV7-2 TRBD1 TGTGCCAGCAGCTTAAGACAAGGGACAGGTGAAGCTTTCTTT CASSLRQGTGEAFF
TRBJ1-4 once TRBV28 NA TGTGCCAGCAGTTTAATAGGCCGGGGAGGTAATGAAAAACTGTTTTTT CASSLIGRGGNEKLFF
TRBJ2-7 NA TRBV18 NA TGTGCCAGCTCACCACCGGGGGGGCCCTACGAGCAGTACTTC CASSPPGGPYEQYF
TRBJ2-7 NA TRBV9 TRBD2 TGTGCCAGCAGCGTAGCTCCTAGCGGGAGTGGCGAGCAGTACTTC CASSVAPSGSGEQYF
TRBJ2-3 NA TRBV7-9 NA TGTGCCAGCAGCTATAGTGGCAGGGACCCAGATACGCAGTATTTT CASSYSGRDPDTQYF
TRBJ1-4 NA TRBV4-3 NA TGCGCCAGCAGCCAAGACGGAAGACTTCGGGAAAAACTGTTTTTT CASSQDGRLREKLFF
TRBJ1-1 NA TRBV5-4 NA TGTGCCAGCAGCTTGGGGGACACTGAAGCTTTCTTT CASSLGDTEAFF
TRBJ2-1 NA TRBV14 TRBD2 TGTGCCAGCAGCCAAGTAACGGGACTACGAAATGAGCAGTTCTTC CASSQVTGLRNEQFF
TRBJ2-1 NA TRBV20-1 NA TGCAGTGCTAGGGCATACAATGAGCAGTTCTTC CSARAYNEQFF
TRBJ2-3 once TRBV10-1 NA TGCGCCAGCAATAGGAGAAGGGAAGATACGCAGTATTTT CASNRRREDTQYF
TRBJ2-2 NA TRBV5-1 TRBD2 TGCGCCAGCAGCCCCCGACCCCTTAGCGGGACTGACACCGGGGAGCTGTTTTTT CASSPRPLSGTDTGELFF
TRBJ2-1 NA TRBV5-1 TRBD2 TGCGCCAGCAGCTCCCGAGGACTAGCGAGTTACAATGAGCAGTTCTTC CASSSRGLASYNEQFF
TRBJ2-1 NA TRBV5-1 NA TGCGCCAGCAGCTTGGCCGTGGACAGCCTGTTCTTC CASSLAVDSLFF
TRBJ2-3 NA TRBV29-1 NA TGCAGCGCTTGGACAGACCGCACAGATACGCAGTATTTT CSAWTDRTDTQYF
TRBJ2-7 NA TRBV7-2 NA TGTGCCAGCAGCTCCAGAGGGCAGGGGAGTTCCTACGAGCAGTACTTC CASSSRGQGSSYEQYF
TRBJ2-7 NA TRBV5-6 NA TGTGCCAGCAGCTTGTACCAGGGTTCCGAGCAGTACTTC CASSLYQGSEQYF
TRBJ1-6 NA TRBV4-3 TRBD1 TGCGCCAGCAGCCATCAGACAGGGGGAAATTCCCCTCTAAATTCACCCCTCCACTTT CASSHQTGGNSPLNSPLHF
TRBJ2-5 NA TRBV30 TRBD2 TGTGCCTGGAGCATTCGACTAGCAGAGACCCAGTACTTC CAWSIRLAETQYF
TRBJ1-5 NA TRBV18 TRBD1 TGTGCCAGCTCCCCCGACAGGGACGGGCAGCCCCAGCATTTT CASSPDRDGQPQHF
TRBJ2-3 NA TRBV5-1 NA TGCGCCAGCAGCTTGGACCAGAGAACAGATACGCAGTATTTT CASSLDQRTDTQYF
TRBJ2-7 NA TRBV5-4 NA TGTGCCAGCAGCAAACAGGACGGTATCTACGAGCAGTACTTC CASSKQDGIYEQYF
TRBJ2-1 NA TRBV5-1 NA TGCGCCAGCAGCTTGAGTTCCGGAGCGGGCGAGCAGTTCTTC CASSLSSGAGEQFF
TRBJ2-5 NA TRBV5-8 NA TGTGCCAGCAGCTTGGCCTATCGCCGCATAGAGACCCAGTACTTC CASSLAYRRIETQYF
TRBJ2-1 once TRBV7-3 TRBD1 TGTGCCAGCAGCTCCCGGCGGCCGGGACAGGCTGAGCAGTTCTTC CASSSRRPGQAEQFF
TRBJ2-2 NA TRBV10-2 NA TGCGCCAGCAGCCTAACTAGCCCCATGGGGACCGGGGAGCTGTTTTTT CASSLTSPMGTGELFF
TRBJ2-3 NA TRBV7-2 TRBD2 TGTGCCAGCAGCTTCTTAAGCGGGGGAAGGATTGCAGATACGCAGTATTTT CASSFLSGGRIADTQYF
TRBJ1-5 NA TRBV6-5 NA TGTGCCAGCAGTTACTCGGGGACGTATAGCAATCAGCCCCAGCATTTT CASSYSGTYSNQPQHF
TRBJ2-1 NA TRBV2 NA TGTGCCAGCAGGGTCTACACGAGCTCCTACAATGAGCAGTTCTTC CASRVYTSSYNEQFF
TRBJ2-1 NA TRBV5-1 TRBD2 TGCGCCAGCAGCGAACTACTAGCGGGGGGCCACAATGAGCAGTTCTTC CASSELLAGGHNEQFF
TRBJ2-1 NA TRBV5-4 TRBD1 TGTGCCAGCAGCGGAATACAGGGGACCAACCACAATGAGCAGTTCTTC CASSGIQGTNHNEQFF
TRBJ2-5 NA TRBV18 NA TGTGCCAGCTCACCTCCCGGCCGGGTGACCCAGTACTTC CASSPPGRVTQYF
TRBJ2-7 NA TRBV5-4 NA TGTGCCAGCAGCTCCCCCACCGGGGGCAACGAGCAGTACTTC CASSSPTGGNEQYF
TRBJ2-3 NA TRBV5-7 TRBD1 TGTGCCAGTCCCAGCAGCGCCACGACAGGGGGCTGCACAGATACGCAGTATTTT CASPSSATTGGCTDTQYF
TRBJ1-2 once TRBV7-2 NA TGTGCCAGCAGCTTAGCGGTCAGAGATGGCTACACCTTC CASSLAVRDGYTF
TRBJ1-1 NA TRBV7-6 TRBD1 TGTGCCAGCAGCGAAAACAGGGGGGAAGCTTTCTTT CASSENRGEAFF
TRBJ1-3 NA TRBV25-1 NA TGTGCCAGCAGTGTGGCCGGGACGGGGGCTGGAAACACCATATATTTT CASSVAGTGAGNTIYF
TRBJ1-5 once TRBV7-9 NA TGTGCCAGCAGCTTAGAGGCAGGCAATAGCAATCAGCCCCAGCATTTT CASSLEAGNSNQPQHF
TRBJ1-3 NA TRBV6-5 NA TGTGCCAGCAGTTACGACAGACTCGCTGGAAACACCATATATTTT CASSYDRLAGNTIYF
TRBJ2-7 NA TRBV19 TRBD2 TGTGCCAGTAGTATCTTGACTAGCGTATACGAGCAGTACTTC CASSILTSVYEQYF
TRBJ1-5 NA TRBV29-1 NA TGCAGCGTCGCAGGGTTGACGGGGAGCAATCAGCCCCAGCATTTT CSVAGLTGSNQPQHF
TRBJ2-5 NA TRBV7-6 NA TGTGCCAGCAGCGGTCTCAGGGGTGGCAAAGAGACCCAGTACTTC CASSGLRGGKETQYF
TRBJ1-5 NA TRBV19 NA TGTGCCAGTAGTCGGAACAATCAGCCCCAGCATTTT CASSRNNQPQHF
TRBJ1-3 NA TRBV28 NA TGTGCCAGCAGTTTAGAGGCAGGGTGGGCCGGAAACACCATATATTTT CASSLEAGWAGNTIYF
TRBJ1-2 NA TRBV7-2 NA TGTGCCAGCAGCTTGACCGGGGCAAGGGACTATGGCTACACCTTC CASSLTGARDYGYTF
TRBJ2-7 NA TRBV10-2 NA TGCGCCACCTTCCGGCTGGGAGCGAGGTCCTACGAGCAGTACTTC CATFRLGARSYEQYF
TRBJ2-7 NA TRBV5-1 TRBD1 TGCGCCAGCAGCTTGGATCGGGACAGGGGGATCTACGAGCAGTACTTC CASSLDRDRGIYEQYF
TRBJ1-5 NA TRBV11-2 NA TGTGCCAGCAGCGAACAGGGAAATCAGCCCCAGCATTTT CASSEQGNQPQHF
TRBJ2-4 NA TRBV11-2 NA TGTGCCAGCAGCTTAGTTGCGGGGGCAAGAAAAAACATTCAGTACTTC CASSLVAGARKNIQYF
TRBJ1-5 once TRBV18 TRBD1 TGTGCCAGCTCTACCAGGGGGTCGAATCAGCCCCAGCATTTT CASSTRGSNQPQHF
TRBJ1-2 NA TRBV5-1 NA TGCGCCAGCAGCCCCCGGGGGCGGGTCTATGGCTACACCTTC CASSPRGRVYGYTF
TRBJ1-5 once TRBV11-2 NA TGTGCCAGCAGCTTCAGCGAAAATCAGCCCCAGCATTTT CASSFSENQPQHF
TRBJ2-2 NA TRBV7-3 NA TGTGCCAGCAGCTTATGGTCAGGGGCGGTCACCGGGGAGCTGTTTTTT CASSLWSGAVTGELFF
TRBJ1-5 NA TRBV25-1 NA TGTGCCAGCAGTGGGAAAGGGGTACAGCCCCAGCATTTT CASSGKGVQPQHF
TRBJ1-4 NA TRBV28 NA TGTGCCAGCAGTCTCCGGGAAAAACTGTTTTTT CASSLREKLFF
TRBJ1-3 NA TRBV7-2 NA TGTGCCAGCAGCTTAGTAGGGGCTTCGAGCTCTGGAAACACCATATATTTT CASSLVGASSSGNTIYF